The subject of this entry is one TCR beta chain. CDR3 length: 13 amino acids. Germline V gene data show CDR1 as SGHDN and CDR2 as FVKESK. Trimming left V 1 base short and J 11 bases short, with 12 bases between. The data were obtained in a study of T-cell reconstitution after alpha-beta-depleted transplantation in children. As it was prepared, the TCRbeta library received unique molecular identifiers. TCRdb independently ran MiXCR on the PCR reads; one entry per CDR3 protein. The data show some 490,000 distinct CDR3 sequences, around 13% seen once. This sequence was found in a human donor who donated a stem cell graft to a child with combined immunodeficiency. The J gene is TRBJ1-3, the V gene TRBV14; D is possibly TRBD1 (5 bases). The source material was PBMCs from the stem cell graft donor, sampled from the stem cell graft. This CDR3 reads CASSQAAGKAIYF. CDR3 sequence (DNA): TGTGCCAGCAGCCAAGCTGCAGGGAAGGCCATATATTTT.